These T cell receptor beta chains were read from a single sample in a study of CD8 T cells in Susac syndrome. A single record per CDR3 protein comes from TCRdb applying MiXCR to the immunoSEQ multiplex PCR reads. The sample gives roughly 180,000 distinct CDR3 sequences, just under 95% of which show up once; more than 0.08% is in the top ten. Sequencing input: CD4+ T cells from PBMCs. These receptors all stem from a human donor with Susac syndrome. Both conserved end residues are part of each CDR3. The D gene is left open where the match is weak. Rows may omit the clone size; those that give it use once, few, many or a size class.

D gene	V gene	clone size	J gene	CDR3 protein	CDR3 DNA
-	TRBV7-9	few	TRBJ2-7	CASSQTGSYEQYF	TGTGCCAGCAGCCAAACAGGATCCTACGAGCAGTACTTC
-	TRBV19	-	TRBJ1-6	CASTAGEASPLHF	TGTGCCAGTACGGCAGGGGAGGCTTCACCCCTCCACTTT
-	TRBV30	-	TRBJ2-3	CAWTGGSADTQYF	TGTGCCTGGACAGGGGGGTCTGCAGATACGCAGTATTTT
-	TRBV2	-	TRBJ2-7	CASRGRGANSYEQYF	TGTGCCAGCAGGGGGCGAGGGGCGAACTCCTACGAGCAGTACTTC
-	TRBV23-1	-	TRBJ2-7	CASSQSVVIEQYF	TGCGCCAGCAGTCAATCGGTGGTCATCGAGCAGTACTTC
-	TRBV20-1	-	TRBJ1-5	CSARRSEPWQPQHF	TGCAGTGCTAGGAGGTCAGAGCCTTGGCAGCCCCAGCATTTT
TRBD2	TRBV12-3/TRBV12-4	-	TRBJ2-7	CASSLSRLAGNLYEQYF	TGTGCCAGCAGTTTATCCCGCTTAGCGGGGAATCTCTACGAGCAGTACTTC
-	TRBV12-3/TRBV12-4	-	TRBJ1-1	CASSLETPNTEAFF	TGTGCCAGCAGTTTAGAGACACCCAACACTGAAGCTTTCTTT
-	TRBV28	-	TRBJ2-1	CASSSGAETAYNEQFF	TGTGCCAGCAGTTCAGGAGCGGAGACCGCCTACAATGAGCAGTTCTTC
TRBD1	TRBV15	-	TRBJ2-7	CATKGQGTYEQYF	TGTGCCACCAAGGGACAGGGAACCTACGAGCAGTACTTC
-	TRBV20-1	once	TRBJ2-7	CSASNGREQYF	TGCAGTGCTAGCAACGGTAGGGAGCAGTACTTC
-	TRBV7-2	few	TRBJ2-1	CASTLRNNEQFF	TGTGCCAGCACCTTACGCAACAATGAGCAGTTCTTC
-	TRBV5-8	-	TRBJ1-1	CASSPTGRVEAFF	TGTGCCAGCAGCCCAACCGGCAGGGTTGAAGCTTTCTTT
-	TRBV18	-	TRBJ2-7	CASSPQGPPFYEQYF	TGTGCCAGCTCACCCCAGGGGCCTCCCTTCTACGAGCAGTACTTC
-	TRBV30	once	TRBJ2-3	CAWSVGDAVDTQYF	TGTGCCTGGAGTGTGGGGGACGCCGTAGATACGCAGTATTTT
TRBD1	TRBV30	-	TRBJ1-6	CAWSQDRDNSPLHF	TGTGCCTGGAGTCAGGACAGGGATAATTCACCCCTCCACTTT
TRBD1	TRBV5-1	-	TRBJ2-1	CASSLQGEAEQFF	TGCGCCAGCAGCTTACAGGGGGAGGCTGAGCAGTTCTTC
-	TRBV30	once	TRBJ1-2	CAWSPGVSYGYTF	TGTGCCTGGAGTCCTGGCGTATCCTATGGCTACACCTTC
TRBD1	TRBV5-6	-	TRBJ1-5	CASSPGTGPNQPQHF	TGTGCCAGCAGCCCCGGGACAGGGCCCAATCAGCCCCAGCATTTT
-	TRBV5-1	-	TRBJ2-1	CASSLTAWDEQFF	TGCGCCAGCAGCTTGACCGCGTGGGATGAGCAGTTCTTC
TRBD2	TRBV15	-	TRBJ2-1	CATSTPLARAAYNEQFF	TGTGCCACCAGCACCCCACTAGCGAGGGCCGCCTACAATGAGCAGTTCTTC
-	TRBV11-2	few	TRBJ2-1	CASRKISSYNEQFF	TGTGCCAGCAGGAAGATCAGCTCCTACAATGAGCAGTTCTTC
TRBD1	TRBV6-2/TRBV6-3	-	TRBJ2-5	CASSQTGKTQYF	TGTGCCAGCAGCCAGACAGGGAAGACCCAGTACTTC
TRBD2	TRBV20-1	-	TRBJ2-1	CSASTFWRLAGDEGAGKNEQFF	TGCAGTGCTAGTACGTTCTGGAGACTAGCGGGAGACGAAGGGGCCGGTAAAAATGAGCAGTTCTTC
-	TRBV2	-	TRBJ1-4	CASSESNNEKLFF	TGTGCCAGCAGTGAATCGAACAATGAAAAACTGTTTTTT
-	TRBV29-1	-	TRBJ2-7	CSVGFRSSYEQYF	TGCAGCGTTGGATTCAGGTCCTCCTACGAGCAGTACTTC
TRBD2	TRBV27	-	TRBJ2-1	CASSSLAGVADEQFF	TGTGCCAGCAGTTCGTTAGCGGGAGTGGCCGATGAGCAGTTCTTC
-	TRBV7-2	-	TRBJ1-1	CASSEQGMNTEAFF	TGTGCCAGCAGCGAGCAGGGTATGAACACTGAAGCTTTCTTT
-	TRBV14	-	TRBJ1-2	CASSQGPPEVDTGYTF	TGTGCCAGCAGCCAAGGCCCCCCAGAAGTAGATACTGGCTACACCTTC
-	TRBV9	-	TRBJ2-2	CASSPRGRGSTGELFF	TGTGCCAGCAGCCCGCGGGGCAGGGGTTCTACCGGGGAGCTGTTTTTT
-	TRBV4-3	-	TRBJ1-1	CASSQERRDTEAFF	TGCGCCAGCAGCCAAGAGAGACGGGACACTGAAGCTTTCTTT
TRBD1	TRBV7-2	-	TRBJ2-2	CASSLTGGNGELFF	TGTGCCAGCAGCTTAACAGGGGGGAACGGGGAGCTGTTTTTT
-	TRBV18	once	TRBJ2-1	CASSQKPRGEEQFF	TGTGCCAGCTCACAAAAACCTAGGGGTGAGGAGCAGTTCTTC
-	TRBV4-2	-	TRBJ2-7	CASSQDVGPYEQYF	TGTGCCAGCAGCCAAGATGTAGGACCCTACGAGCAGTACTTC
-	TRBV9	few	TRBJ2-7	CASSKHRVLGNEQYF	TGTGCCAGCAGCAAACACAGGGTTCTTGGCAACGAGCAGTACTTC
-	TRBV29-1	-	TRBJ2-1	CSVEARYNEQFF	TGCAGCGTTGAGGCCCGCTACAATGAGCAGTTCTTC
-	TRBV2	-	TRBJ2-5	CASTNGETQYF	TGTGCCAGCACCAACGGAGAGACCCAGTACTTC
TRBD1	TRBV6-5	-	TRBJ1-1	CASSYSGQGAVTEAFF	TGTGCCAGCAGTTACTCTGGGCAGGGGGCAGTCACTGAAGCTTTCTTT
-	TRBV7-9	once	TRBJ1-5	CASSLVPGQPQHF	TGTGCCAGCAGCTTAGTACCGGGGCAGCCCCAGCATTTT
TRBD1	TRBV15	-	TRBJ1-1	CATSATAGGTEAFF	TGTGCCACCTCAGCAACCGCAGGGGGCACTGAAGCTTTCTTT
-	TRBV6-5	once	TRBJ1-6	CASTRGVGNSPLHF	TGTGCCAGCACCCGGGGGGTAGGCAATTCACCCCTCCACTTT
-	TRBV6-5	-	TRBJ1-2	CASSRGEGFLYGYTF	TGTGCCAGCAGCCGCGGGGAGGGCTTCCTCTATGGCTACACCTTC
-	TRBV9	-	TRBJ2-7	CASSVSGSLSYEQYF	TGTGCCAGCAGCGTATCAGGGAGCCTCTCCTACGAGCAGTACTTC
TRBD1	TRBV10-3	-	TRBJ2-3	CAITGGGGSTDTQYF	TGTGCCATCACAGGGGGTGGCGGGAGCACAGATACGCAGTATTTT
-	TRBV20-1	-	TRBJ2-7	CSAIEQGGPYEQYF	TGCAGTGCGATCGAACAGGGAGGACCCTACGAGCAGTACTTC